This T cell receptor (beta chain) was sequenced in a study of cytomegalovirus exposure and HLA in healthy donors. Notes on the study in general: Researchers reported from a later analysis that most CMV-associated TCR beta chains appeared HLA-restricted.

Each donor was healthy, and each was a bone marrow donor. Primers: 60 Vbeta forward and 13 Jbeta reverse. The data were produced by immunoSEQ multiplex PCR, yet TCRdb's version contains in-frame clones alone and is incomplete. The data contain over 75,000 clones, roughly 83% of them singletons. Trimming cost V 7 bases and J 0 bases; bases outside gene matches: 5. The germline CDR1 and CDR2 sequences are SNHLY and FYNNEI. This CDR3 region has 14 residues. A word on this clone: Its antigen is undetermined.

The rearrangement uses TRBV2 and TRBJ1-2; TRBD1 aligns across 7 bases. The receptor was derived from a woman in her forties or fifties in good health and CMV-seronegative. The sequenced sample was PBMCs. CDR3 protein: CASTGTEANYGYTF. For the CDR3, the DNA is TGTGCCAGCACTGGGACAGAAGCTAACTATGGCTACACCTTC.